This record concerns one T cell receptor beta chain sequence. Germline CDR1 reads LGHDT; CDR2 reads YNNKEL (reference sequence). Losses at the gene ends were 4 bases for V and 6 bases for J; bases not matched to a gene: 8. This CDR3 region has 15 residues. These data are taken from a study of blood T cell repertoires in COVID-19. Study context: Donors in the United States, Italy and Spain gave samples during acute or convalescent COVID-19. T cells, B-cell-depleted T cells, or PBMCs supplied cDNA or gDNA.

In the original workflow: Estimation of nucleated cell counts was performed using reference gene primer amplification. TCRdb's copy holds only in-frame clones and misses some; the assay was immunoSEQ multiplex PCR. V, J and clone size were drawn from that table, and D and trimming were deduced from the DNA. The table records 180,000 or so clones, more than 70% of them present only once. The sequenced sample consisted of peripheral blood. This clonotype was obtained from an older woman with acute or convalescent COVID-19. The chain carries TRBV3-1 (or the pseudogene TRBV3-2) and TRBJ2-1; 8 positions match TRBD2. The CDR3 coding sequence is TGTGCCAGCAGCCTGCCGGGACTAGGAACCAATGAGCAGTTCTTC. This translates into CASSLPGLGTNEQFF.